This T cell receptor (beta chain) derives from a study of human T cells and chemical hapten exposure. Time point specified: pre-sensitization, week 0. Treatment meaning: therapeutic diphenylcyclopropenone sensitization with weekly scalp DPC. Blood draws preceded each patch test application. Trimming shortened V by 4 bases and J by 1 base, and 14 bases separated the two germline ends. Germline V CDR1 and CDR2: LGHNA, YSLEER. The CDR3 length is 16 residues. TCRdb re-derived calls from the RACE reads in MiXCR, one entry per CDR3 protein. Among about 120,000 distinct CDR3 sequences listed, roughly 12% were seen once. There are many counts of this clonotype.

The genes are TRBV4-3 and TRBJ2-1; D might be TRBD1 (5 bases). The source material was whole blood, sampled in connection with sensitization to the hapten diphenylcyclopropenone (DPC). This TCR derives from a woman aged 18-29 years with alopecia areata. Some clones in this sample may be carry-over from other donors' samples. Here the CDR3 reads CASSRGRGASYNEQFF. The CDR3 DNA is TGCGCCAGCAGCCGCGGACGTGGGGCTTCCTACAATGAGCAGTTCTTC.